This T cell receptor beta chain stems from a study of tumor and adjacent non-tumor tissue in lung cancer. Study-level results: TCR diversity was significantly greater in tumor than normal lung tissue.

As regards this clonotype: Its antigen is unidentified.

TCRbeta libraries were built with three rounds of nested PCR, modified from ARM-PCR. In TCRdb, the multiplex PCR reads were re-called with MiXCR into one record per CDR3 protein. The sample holds 80,000 to 100,000 distinct CDR3 sequences, less than 85% seen once. This sample's RNA came from whole unsorted tissue. Distant lung tissue was collected more than 3 cm away from the tumor edge. This sequence was found in a man aged 60 to 75 with small cell lung cancer. Sequences were obtained from distant non-tumor lung tissue.

CDR3 coding DNA: TGTGCCAGCAGCCCAGGGTTGTCAGCAGATAAACAGTATTTT. Amino acids: CASSPGLSADKQYF. V gene TRBV11-2 combines with J gene TRBJ2-3; D possibly corresponds to TRBD1 (5 bases). CDR3 length: 14 residues. V dropped 5 bases and J dropped 12 bases, with 21 bases sitting between them. The germline V gene has CDR1 SGHAT and CDR2 FQNNGV.